This TCR beta chain was identified in a study of cytomegalovirus exposure and HLA in healthy donors. The PCR was carried out with 60 Vbeta primers and 13 Jbeta primers. Sequenced by immunoSEQ multiplex PCR; TCRdb stores in-frame clones only, minus some. The sample lists about 82,000 clones, more than 55% occurring once. The sample holds a few counts of this clone. The antigen is not known. Germline lookup yields CDR1 MNHEY and CDR2 SVGAGI. The germline V and J ends were trimmed by 4 bases and 0 bases, with 13 bases remaining between them. The length of the CDR3 is 16 residues. General study results and limits: According to the study, around 160 TCR beta chains were cytomegalovirus-associated. Among the CMV-associated chains, a few were confirmed in vitro as specific for CMV antigens.

J is TRBJ1-5 and V is TRBV6-5; D not resolved. Sequencing was performed on PBMCs. The receptor's source is a woman in her fifties or sixties in good health and CMV-seropositive. CDR3 nucleotides: TGTGCCAGCAGTTCCCGCTCAGTTAATAGCAATCAGCCCCAGCATTTT. It codes for CASSSRSVNSNQPQHF.